These 15 T cell receptor beta chains were sequenced from one sample in a study of T cell repertoires in cytomegalovirus infection. From the reads, TCRdb called clonotypes with MiXCR, one entry per CDR3 protein. Of 310,000 or so distinct CDR3 sequences in the sample, under 30% were seen once. Sequencing was carried out using PBMCs. These receptors all come from a human donor in good health (CMV status not recorded). Some clones in this sample may be carry-over from other donors' samples.

There are a few counts of this clonotype. The chain is built from TRBV6-2 or TRBV6-3 and TRBJ1-1; no reliable D call. Germline CDR1 and CDR2: MNHEY and SVGEGT. The CDR3 runs to 14 residues. Between the trimmed V and J ends, which lost 6 bases and 4 bases, there was a span of 15 bases. For the CDR3, the DNA is TGTGCCAGCAGATTGGACCTATCTAGCACTGAAGCTTTCTTT. The encoded protein is CASRLDLSSTEAFF.

This clonotype showed up many times. The CDR3 protein is CASSRDSGTSAEQYF. The CDR3 nucleotides are TGTGCCAGCAGTCGCGATAGCGGGACCAGCGCCGAGCAGTACTTC. The V gene is TRBV6-2 or TRBV6-3, the J gene TRBJ2-7, with TRBD2 matching over 8 bases. Germline CDR1 MNHEY, CDR2 SVGEGT. With 5 bases clipped from V and 6 bases from J, the junction kept 12 bases outside the gene matches. This CDR3 region has 15 residues.

As DNA, the CDR3 is TGTGCCAGCAGGGGTAACCCTATACGGGGCAGGGACGATAGCAATCAGCCCCAGCATTTT. Amino acids: CASRGNPIRGRDDSNQPQHF. The chain joins TRBV28 to TRBJ1-5, with D possibly being TRBD1 (5 bases). The CDR3 has 20 amino acids. Germline V gives CDR1 MDHEN, CDR2 SYDVKM. Trimming took 6 bases from V and 0 from J, leaving 27 bases between them.

The CDR3 region is CAISGVAGASDTQYF. The DNA of the CDR3 is TGTGCCATCAGTGGGGTAGCGGGAGCCTCAGATACGCAGTATTTT. This chain joins TRBV10-3 and TRBJ2-3; 9 bases map to TRBD2. The trim removed 4 bases at V and 4 bases at J, leaving 6 bases unmatched. The CDR3 runs to 15 residues. Germline V gives CDR1 ENHRY, CDR2 SYGVKD.

This chain links TRBV6-6 with TRBJ2-2; D ambiguous. CDR3 length: 12 residues. V lost 5 bases, J lost 6 bases, and 7 bases lay in between. CDR1 is MNHNY and CDR2 is SVGAGI in the germline V gene (reference sequence). CDR3 bases: TGTGCCAGCAGTGAGGACGCCGGGGAGCTGTTTTTT. Encoded protein: CASSEDAGELFF.

The chain recombines TRBV12-3 or TRBV12-4 with TRBJ1-1; 8 bases agree with TRBD1. The junction had 3 bases not matched to a gene; V was cut back by 2 bases and J by 7 bases. CDR3 length: 13 amino acids. The CDR3 nucleotides read TGTGCCAGCAGTTTAATAACAGGGGGTGAAGCTTTCTTT. Protein sequence: CASSLITGGEAFF.

This clonotype was counted at least ten times. This sequence joins TRBV11-2 and TRBJ2-2; 9 bases fit TRBD1. The CDR3 consists of 19 residues. Germline loops: CDR1 SGHAT, CDR2 FQNNGV. V was clipped by 2 bases and J by 1 base; unmatched bases: 11. The CDR3 loop is CASSLRVLQGAVNTGELFF. CDR3 nucleotide sequence: TGTGCCAGCAGCTTAAGGGTACTACAGGGGGCGGTGAACACCGGGGAGCTGTTTTTT.

The table lists this clonotype with a few counts. The chain joins TRBV19 to TRBJ1-6; 8 bases are shared with TRBD1. The germline V gene has CDR1 LNHDA and CDR2 SQIVND (reference sequence). After removal of 3 bases from V and 10 bases from J, the junction contained 5 bases not matched to a gene. CDR3 length equals 14 residues. In DNA, the CDR3 is TGTGCCAGTAGTATCTTGGACAGGGACTCACCCCTCCACTTT. Translated, it gives CASSILDRDSPLHF.

This rearrangement joins TRBV12-5 to TRBJ2-1; 14 positions match TRBD2. The CDR3 length is 16 residues. Germline V CDR1 and CDR2: LGHNT, FRNRAP. The V segment lost 2 bases and the J segment 7 bases; nucleotides outside the gene matches: 4. CDR3 sequence: CASGLSGLAGENEQFF. CDR3 sequence (DNA): TGTGCTAGTGGTTTGTCGGGACTAGCGGGAGAAAATGAGCAGTTCTTC.

This clonotype occurred a few times. The gene calls are TRBV5-1 and TRBJ1-1, with D perhaps matching TRBD1 (6 bases). Germline values: CDR1 SGHRS, CDR2 YFSETQ. Trimming removed 0 bases at V and 2 bases at J, with 11 bases between. This CDR3 region has 15 residues. The CDR3 protein is CASSLGGQRNTEAFF. The CDR3 nucleotides read TGCGCCAGCAGCTTGGGGGGACAAAGAAACACTGAAGCTTTCTTT.

Many counts were recorded for this clonotype. The chain joins TRBV28 to TRBJ2-1; D is uncertain. CDR1 is MDHEN, CDR2 SYDVKM, per germline. The CDR3 spans 12 residues. With 3 bases removed from V and 7 bases from J, the gap between germline ends came to 7 bases. The CDR3 sequence is CASSLGWNEQFF. The CDR3 DNA is TGTGCCAGCAGTTTGGGGTGGAATGAGCAGTTCTTC.

The chain is built from TRBV6-2 or TRBV6-3 and TRBJ2-4; D is perhaps TRBD1 (6 bases). Germline-derived CDR1 and CDR2 are MNHEY and SVGEGT. The CDR3 is 13 amino acids. CDR3 sequence (DNA): TGTAGCTCAGGGGATCTTGCCAAAAACATTCAGTACTTC. Encoded protein: CSSGDLAKNIQYF.

Many counts were recorded for this clonotype. The V call is TRBV7-2, the J call TRBJ2-7; 8 bases align to TRBD1. This CDR3 comprises 14 residues. With 5 bases clipped from V and 3 bases from J, the junction kept 6 bases outside the gene matches. CDR1 and CDR2 (germline): SGHTA, FQGNSA. The CDR3 loop is CASSLGQGHYEQYF. The CDR3 DNA reads TGTGCCAGCAGCCTAGGACAGGGACACTACGAGCAGTACTTC.

This clonotype was found a few times. This rearrangement joins TRBV28 to TRBJ2-2, with a tentative D call TRBD2 (5 bases). This CDR3 is built from 13 residues. Germline CDR1 MDHEN, CDR2 SYDVKM. Trimming took 6 bases from V and 1 from J, leaving 6 bases between them. The CDR3, as DNA: TGTGCCAGCAGCGCGGGGAACACCGGGGAGCTGTTTTTT. Its protein product is CASSAGNTGELFF.

V and J are TRBV5-1 and TRBJ2-7; 11 bases map to TRBD1. The length of the CDR3 is 18 residues. V shed 4 bases, J shed 3 bases, and the junction held 15 bases outside the gene matches. Looked up from germline, CDR1 is SGHRS and CDR2 is YFSETQ. This CDR3 reads CASSRGTGGSRNVYEQYF. CDR3 DNA sequence: TGCGCCAGCAGCCGCGGGACAGGGGGTTCGAGAAATGTCTACGAGCAGTACTTC.